A single sample gave rise to the 16 T cell receptor beta chains below, sequenced in a study of T cell changes during pregnancy in multiple sclerosis. Generated by immunoSEQ multiplex PCR, the TCRdb table keeps only in-frame clones and is missing some. This table has over 45,000 clones, about nine tenths appearing once. Sequenced material: peripheral blood, taken after pregnancy. All receptors come from a female donor with multiple sclerosis, enrolled in a pregnancy study.

The chain has TRBV19 and TRBJ2-3; a weak D match, TRBD2 (6 bases). Trimming cost V 3 bases and J 5 bases, with 18 bases left between them. This CDR3 spans 16 amino acids. Germline V CDR1 and CDR2: LNHDA, SQIVND (reference sequence). The CDR3 bases are TGTGCCAGTAGTATCTCGAGGGGCGGGGCGGTAGATACGCAGTATTTT. Translation: CASSISRGGAVDTQYF. The full variable domain, its missing parts supplied by reference TRBV19 and TRBJ2-3, is DGGITQSPKYLFRKEGQNVTLSCEQNLNHDAMYWYRQDPGQGLRLIYYSQIVNDFQKGDIAEGYSVSREKKESFPLTVTSAQKNPTAFYLCASSISRGGAVDTQYFGPGTRLTVL.

The genes are TRBV27 and TRBJ2-7, with TRBD1 identical over 12 bases. Unmatched junction bases numbered 11, after V lost 5 bases and J lost 9 bases. The CDR3 contains 15 residues. Germline values: CDR1 MNHEY, CDR2 SMNVEV (reference sequence). In DNA, the CDR3 is TGTGCCAGCAGTCAGCCGGGACAGGGGGCCGAGGGGCAGTACTTC. It yields the protein CASSQPGQGAEGQYF.

The chain joins TRBV7-9 to TRBJ2-7, with D maybe TRBD2 (6 bases). Germline V gene data show CDR1 as SEHNR and CDR2 as FQNEAQ (reference sequence). V dropped 3 bases and J dropped 4 bases, with 16 bases sitting between them. The CDR3 consists of 15 residues. The CDR3 here is CASSLGLQGGYEQYF. The CDR3 DNA reads TGTGCCAGCAGCTTGGGACTCCAGGGCGGTTACGAGCAGTACTTC.

V is TRBV6-5 and J is TRBJ1-3, with D unclear. V lost 4 bases and J 0 bases, leaving 7 bases between the germline ends. The CDR3 has 14 residues. Germline loops: CDR1 MNHEY, CDR2 SVGAGI. The DNA of the CDR3 is TGTGCCAGCAGTTCTGAGAGCTCTGGAAACACCATATATTTT. Translation gives CASSSESSGNTIYF.

This clone was recorded once. The V call is TRBV7-2, the J call TRBJ2-5, with 9 positions matching TRBD2. The ends lost 4 bases at V and 5 bases at J; junction bases unmatched: 11. Germline values: CDR1 SGHTA, CDR2 FQGNSA. This CDR3 contains 16 residues. The CDR3 region has the DNA TGTGCCAGCAGCTCGGGTCTGCGGGGGGGCTCGGAGACCCAGTACTTC. The encoded protein is CASSSGLRGGSETQYF.

The chain uses TRBV6-1 and TRBJ1-2, with a possible D match to TRBD1 (5 bases). With 8 bases removed from V and 8 bases from J, the gap between germline ends came to 24 bases. The germline V gene has CDR1 MNHNS and CDR2 SASEGT. The CDR3 runs to 15 residues. The CDR3: CASVREQAGNQGYTF. The DNA of the CDR3 is TGTGCCAGCGTCAGGGAGCAGGCGGGGAATCAAGGCTACACCTTC.

The V call is TRBV6-5, the J call TRBJ1-2; TRBD1 is a possible D gene (6 bases). The ends were cut back, 5 bases at V and 2 bases at J, with 15 bases in the middle. The length of the CDR3 is 15 residues. Germline CDR1 MNHEY, CDR2 SVGAGI. The DNA of the CDR3 is TGTGCCAGCAGTCGAGTAACAGGGACCAACTATGGCTACACCTTC. Protein sequence: CASSRVTGTNYGYTF.

The genes are TRBV6-6 and TRBJ1-1; 7 bases are shared with TRBD1. The CDR3 is 14 residues long. V shed 2 bases, J shed 5 bases, and the junction held 5 bases outside the gene matches. Germline V gene lookup returns CDR1 MNHNY and CDR2 SVGAGI (reference sequence). The DNA of the CDR3 is TGTGCCAGCAGTTACCATCTACAGGGGACTGAAGCTTTCTTT. Amino acid sequence: CASSYHLQGTEAFF.

The gene calls are TRBV19 and TRBJ2-7; perhaps TRBD1 as D (6 bases). The V gene's germline CDR1 is LNHDA and CDR2 SQIVND (reference sequence). The CDR3 sequence is 14 residues long. V was clipped by 6 bases and J by 4 bases, with 16 bases between them. In nucleotides, the CDR3 is TGTGCCAGTAGACCGACAGGCGCGGGTTACGAGCAGTACTTC. Its translation is CASRPTGAGYEQYF.

This clone was recorded only once. The chain has TRBV7-2 and TRBJ1-5, with a weak D call TRBD1 (5 bases). Germline loops: CDR1 SGHTA, CDR2 FQGNSA. The CDR3 is 14 amino acids. Trimming shortened V by 4 bases and J by 6 bases, and 13 bases separated the two germline ends. The CDR3 loop reads CASSSPGGGQPQHF. CDR3 DNA sequence: TGTGCCAGCAGCTCCCCCGGGGGTGGTCAGCCCCAGCATTTT. The variable domain in full, with the rest retrieved from reference TRBV7-2 and TRBJ1-5, is GAGVSQSPSNKVTEKGKDVELRCDPISGHTALYWYRQSLGQGLEFLIYFQGNSAPDKSGLPSDRFSAERTGGSVSTLTIQRTQQEDSAVYLCASSSPGGGQPQHFGDGTRLSIL.

The chain joins TRBV19 to TRBJ1-1; no clear D. Germline CDR1 reads LNHDA; CDR2 reads SQIVND (reference sequence). The CDR3 spans 16 residues. The V end lost 8 bases, the J end lost 5 bases, and 24 bases lay between the germline ends. The CDR3: CASADQWHGLRTEAFF. CDR3 sequence (DNA): TGTGCCAGTGCAGATCAATGGCATGGGTTGAGGACTGAAGCTTTCTTT.

The chain employs TRBV4-1 and TRBJ1-6; TRBD1 matches 9 bases. The V gene's germline CDR1 is MGHRA and CDR2 YSYEKL. CDR3 size: 15 residues. J lost 9 bases, V lost 5 bases, and 8 bases had no gene match. The DNA of the CDR3 is TGCGCCAGCAGCTACCGGGACAGGGCGGGTTCACCCCTCCACTTT. It is translated as CASSYRDRAGSPLHF.

CDR3 nucleotides: TGTGCCAGTGGGACAGTCCTTGAAGCTTTCTTT. It is translated as CASGTVLEAFF. The V call is TRBV19, the J call TRBJ1-1, with 7 bases matching TRBD1. CDR1 and CDR2 (germline): LNHDA, SQIVND (reference sequence). The CDR3 extends over 11 amino acids. J was trimmed by 7 bases and V by 8 bases; bases with no gene match: 4.

The chain uses TRBV7-3 and TRBJ2-1, with 9 bases fitting TRBD1. CDR1 SGHTA and CDR2 FQGTGA come from the germline V gene. The CDR3 is 15 amino acids. The V gene end was trimmed by 2 bases and the J gene end by 8 bases; junction bases not matched to a gene: 7. CDR3 in DNA: TGTGCCAGCAGCTTACAGGGACAGGGTGGATATGAGCAGTTCTTC. Its translation: CASSLQGQGGYEQFF.

The chain employs TRBV4-1 and TRBJ1-1; the D gene is possibly TRBD1 (6 bases). From germline, CDR1 is MGHRA and CDR2 YSYEKL. The CDR3 totals 13 residues. V lost 4 bases to trimming and J lost 3 bases, with 9 bases between them. DNA of the CDR3: TGCGCCAGCAGCCCGCAGGGGCACACTGAAGCTTTCTTT. Translation gives CASSPQGHTEAFF.

This rearrangement joins TRBV4-3 to TRBJ1-2; possibly TRBD1 for D (5 bases). Germline values: CDR1 LGHNA, CDR2 YSLEER. This CDR3 region has 15 residues. V lost 4 bases and J 6 bases, leaving 18 bases between the germline ends. CDR3 in amino acids: CASSLVRGGKNGYTF. The CDR3 bases are TGCGCCAGCAGCCTCGTCCGGGGGGGAAAAAATGGCTACACCTTC.